The clone carrying this T cell receptor (beta chain) was observed a handful of times. Its target is not known. PCR amplification relied on 60 Vbeta primers (plus 13 Jbeta primers). The assay was immunoSEQ multiplex PCR, and TCRdb's table has in-frame clones only and misses some. The sample records under 200,000 clones, roughly 75% being singletons. This sample was included in a study of cytomegalovirus exposure and HLA in healthy donors. Study conclusions and caveats: In a later analysis, specific HLA alleles were associated with over 15,000 TCR beta sequences at a 0.05 false discovery rate.

This receptor was obtained from a female donor in good health and CMV-seronegative. Material for sequencing was PBMCs.

The DNA of the CDR3 is TGTGCCAGCAGCACCGGGACTACCCTAGGCACAGATACGCAGTATTTT. The encoded protein is CASSTGTTLGTDTQYF. V usage is TRBV11-2 and J usage is TRBJ2-3; 7 bases fit TRBD2. The J segment lost 1 base and the V segment lost 5 bases, leaving 9 bases of the junction unmatched. CDR3 length: 16 residues. Germline CDR1 reads SGHAT; CDR2 reads FQNNGV.